The source of this T cell receptor (beta chain) is a study of OX40 agonist ivuxolimab in advanced cancers. Looking at the study overall: Dosing consisted of intravenous ivuxolimab at 0.01 to 10 mg/kg every 2 weeks. Notes on the study in general: The study observed clonal expansion of CD4+ and CD8+ blood T cells by week 6 at 0.1 to 3.0 mg/kg.

Comment on this clone: The antigen is not known.

Sequencing was performed with immunoSEQ multiplex PCR; in TCRdb, only in-frame clones are kept and a portion is missing. The sample lists 60,000 or so clones, almost 95% occurring once. Trimming cost V 2 bases and J 1 base; bases outside gene matches: 5. There are 16 residues in the CDR3. Germline CDR1 is MNHEY and CDR2 is SVGAGI. This receptor was taken from an adult with an advanced solid tumor such as melanoma, head and neck, liver or kidney cancer. The gene calls are TRBV6-5 and TRBJ1-1; TRBD1 matches at 9 bases. Source: CD4+ or CD8+ T cells sorted from blood, taken in a trial of the OX40 agonist ivuxolimab. CDR3 loop: CASSYAPGQGNTEAFF. CDR3 nucleotide sequence: TGTGCCAGCAGTTACGCGCCGGGACAGGGGAACACTGAAGCTTTCTTT.